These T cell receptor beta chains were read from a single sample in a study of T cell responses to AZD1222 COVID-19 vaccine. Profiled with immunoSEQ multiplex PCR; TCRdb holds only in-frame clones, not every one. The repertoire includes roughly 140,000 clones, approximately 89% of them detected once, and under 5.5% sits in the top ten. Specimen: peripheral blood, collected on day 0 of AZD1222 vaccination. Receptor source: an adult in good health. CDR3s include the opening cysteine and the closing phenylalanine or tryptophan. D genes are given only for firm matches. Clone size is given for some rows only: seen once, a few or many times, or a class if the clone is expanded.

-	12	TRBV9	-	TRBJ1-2	CASSAQGRGYTF	TGTGCCAGCAGCGCTCAGGGAAGAGGCTACACCTTC
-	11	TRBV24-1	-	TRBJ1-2	CATSDLSGYAF	TGTGCCACCAGTGATTTGTCGGGCTACGCCTTC
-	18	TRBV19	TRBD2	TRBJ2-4	CASSIRLAGGQGKNIQYF	TGTGCCAGTAGTATACGGCTAGCGGGAGGGCAGGGCAAAAACATTCAGTACTTC
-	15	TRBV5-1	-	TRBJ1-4	CASSLDAGINEKLFF	TGCGCCAGCAGCTTGGACGCTGGGATTAATGAAAAACTGTTTTTT
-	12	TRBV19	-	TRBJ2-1	CASSPQGYEQFF	TGTGCCAGTAGTCCACAGGGATATGAGCAGTTCTTC
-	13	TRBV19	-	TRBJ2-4	CASSSGAKNIQYF	TGTGCCAGTAGTTCAGGAGCCAAAAACATTCAGTACTTC
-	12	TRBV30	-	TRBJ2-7	CAWQGFSYEQYF	TGTGCCTGGCAGGGGTTTTCCTACGAGCAGTACTTC
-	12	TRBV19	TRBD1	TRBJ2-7	CASSETGAEQYF	TGTGCCAGTAGTGAAACAGGGGCCGAGCAGTACTTC
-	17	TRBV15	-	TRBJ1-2	CATSRDSNSPVGDGYTF	TGTGCCACCAGCAGAGACTCAAATTCGCCGGTGGGGGATGGCTACACCTTC
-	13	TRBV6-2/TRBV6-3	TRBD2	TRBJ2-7	CASSRGVGYEQYF	TGTGCCAGCAGTCGGGGGGTAGGGTACGAGCAGTACTTC
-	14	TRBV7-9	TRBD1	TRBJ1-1	CASSHPRTGAEAFF	TGTGCCAGCAGCCACCCTCGGACAGGAGCTGAAGCTTTCTTT
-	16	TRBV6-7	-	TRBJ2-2	CASSYSSHDRPGELFF	TGTGCCAGCAGTTACTCAAGTCACGACAGACCCGGGGAGCTGTTTTTT
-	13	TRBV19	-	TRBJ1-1	CASNGLKNTEAFF	TGTGCCAGTAACGGGCTTAAGAACACTGAAGCTTTCTTT
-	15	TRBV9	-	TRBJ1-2	CASSVGGQRNYGYTF	TGTGCCAGCAGCGTAGGAGGACAACGTAACTATGGCTACACCTTC
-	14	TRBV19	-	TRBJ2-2	CASRGSRNTGELFF	TGTGCCAGTAGAGGTAGCAGGAACACCGGGGAGCTGTTTTTT
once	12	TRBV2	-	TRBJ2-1	CASSEKSWIQFF	TGTGCCAGCAGTGAAAAGTCGTGGATACAGTTCTTC
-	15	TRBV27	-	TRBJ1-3	CASSPTTRGRNTIYF	TGTGCCAGCAGTCCTACTACCAGGGGTAGAAACACCATATATTTT
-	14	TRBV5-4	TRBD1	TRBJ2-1	CASSFGQGYNEQFF	TGTGCCAGCAGCTTCGGACAGGGGTACAATGAGCAGTTCTTC
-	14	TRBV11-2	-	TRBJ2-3	CASSLGKSTDTQYF	TGTGCCAGCAGCTTAGGGAAATCCACAGATACGCAGTATTTT
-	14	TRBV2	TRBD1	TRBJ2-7	CASSGGQGLTEQYF	TGTGCCAGCAGTGGGGGACAGGGATTAACCGAGCAGTACTTC
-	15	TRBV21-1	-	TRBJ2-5	CASSKGWDSWETQYF	TGTGCCAGCAGCAAAGGATGGGACAGCTGGGAGACCCAGTACTTC
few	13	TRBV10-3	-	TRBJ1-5	CAISEDRPQPQHF	TGTGCCATCAGTGAGGACAGGCCCCAGCCCCAGCATTTT
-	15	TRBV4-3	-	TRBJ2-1	CASSQEGPMGNEQFF	TGCGCCAGCAGCCAAGAAGGGCCCATGGGCAATGAGCAGTTCTTC
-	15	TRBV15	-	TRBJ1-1	CATSRDRVQNTEAFF	TGTGCCACCAGCAGAGATCGGGTCCAGAACACTGAAGCTTTCTTT
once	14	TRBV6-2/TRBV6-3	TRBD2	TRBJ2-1	CASSIAGRSGEQFF	TGTGCCAGCAGTATAGCGGGACGCAGCGGTGAGCAGTTCTTC
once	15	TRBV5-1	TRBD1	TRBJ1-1	CASSLQGMEGTEAFF	TGCGCCAGCAGCTTACAGGGGATGGAGGGCACTGAAGCTTTCTTT
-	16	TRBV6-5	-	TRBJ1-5	CASSSRAVGVNQPQHF	TGTGCCAGCAGTTCCCGGGCAGTCGGCGTCAATCAGCCCCAGCATTTT
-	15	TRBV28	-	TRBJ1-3	CASRFQDTPGNTIYF	TGTGCCAGCCGGTTCCAGGACACTCCTGGAAACACCATATATTTT
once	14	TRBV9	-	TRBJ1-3	CASSVDGPGNTIYF	TGTGCCAGCAGCGTTGATGGCCCGGGAAACACCATATATTTT
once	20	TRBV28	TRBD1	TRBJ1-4	CASIPRSFVTGEISDEKLFF	TGTGCCAGCATTCCCCGATCTTTCGTAACAGGGGAAATAAGTGATGAAAAACTGTTTTTT
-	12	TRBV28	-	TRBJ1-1	CASSFPNTEAFF	TGTGCCAGCAGTTTTCCGAACACTGAAGCTTTCTTT
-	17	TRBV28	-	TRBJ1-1	CASSFPGRHSRGTEAFF	TGTGCCAGCAGTTTTCCGGGCCGACATAGTCGGGGAACTGAAGCTTTCTTT
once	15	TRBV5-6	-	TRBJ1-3	CASSLEPERGNTIYF	TGTGCCAGCAGCTTGGAGCCAGAGAGAGGAAACACCATATATTTT
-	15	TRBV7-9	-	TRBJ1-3	CASSFEYSSGNTIYF	TGTGCCAGCAGTTTTGAATACTCCTCTGGAAACACCATATATTTT
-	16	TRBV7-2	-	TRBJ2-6	CASSDSLISGANVLTF	TGTGCCAGCAGTGACAGTCTCATCTCTGGGGCCAACGTCCTGACTTTC
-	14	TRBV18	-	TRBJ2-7	CASSPPPAGDEQYF	TGTGCCAGCTCACCCCCACCGGCTGGCGACGAGCAGTACTTC
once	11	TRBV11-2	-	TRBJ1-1	CASSSGPEAFF	TGTGCCAGCAGCTCCGGGCCAGAAGCTTTCTTT
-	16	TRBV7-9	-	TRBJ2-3	CASSLTSSGSADTQYF	TGTGCCAGCAGCTTAACATCGTCCGGGAGCGCAGATACGCAGTATTTT
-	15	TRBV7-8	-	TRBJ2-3	CASSLGGDSTDTQYF	TGTGCCAGCAGCTTAGGGGGGGACAGCACAGATACGCAGTATTTT
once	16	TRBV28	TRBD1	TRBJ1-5	CASSSHLTGDNQPQHF	TGTGCCAGCAGTTCCCATCTGACAGGGGACAATCAGCCCCAGCATTTT
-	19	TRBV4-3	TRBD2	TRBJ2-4	CASSQERLTSGSTQNIQYF	TGCGCCAGCAGCCAAGAGAGGCTGACTAGCGGGAGTACCCAAAACATTCAGTACTTC
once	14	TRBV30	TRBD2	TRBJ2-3	CAWTPLASTDTQYF	TGTGCCTGGACCCCACTAGCGAGCACAGATACGCAGTATTTT
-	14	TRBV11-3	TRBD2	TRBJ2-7	CASSPSGSSYEQYF	TGTGCCAGCAGCCCCAGCGGGAGCTCCTACGAGCAGTACTTC
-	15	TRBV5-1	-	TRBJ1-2	CASSLVAGTNYGYTF	TGCGCCAGCAGCTTGGTGGCAGGAACTAACTATGGCTACACCTTC
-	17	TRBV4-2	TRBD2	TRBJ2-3	CASSHLSLAGGTDTQYF	TGTGCCAGCAGCCACCTTTCCCTAGCGGGGGGCACAGATACGCAGTATTTT